The 24 T cell receptor beta chains below all came from one sample that was sequenced in a study of shared clonotypes between healthy human individuals. TCRdb keeps only in-frame clones here, not all; method: immunoSEQ multiplex PCR. The sample yields almost 750,000 clones, roughly 72% seen once. The sample consisted of memory CD4+ T cells sorted from blood. Sample subset: CD45RA-negative fraction. The receptors here all came from a woman aged 30 to 39 in good health.

This clone was seen repeatedly, ten times or more. The genes are TRBV7-2 and TRBJ1-4, with a possible D match to TRBD1 (5 bases). CDR1 SGHTA and CDR2 FQGNSA come from the germline V gene. The CDR3 totals 14 residues. Trimming cost V 4 bases and J 8 bases, with 14 bases left between them. The CDR3 DNA sequence: TGTGCCAGCAGCTCATGGGGGATTCGGGAAAAACTGTTTTTT. Translation: CASSSWGIREKLFF.

This clone was detected only once. The gene calls are TRBV6-1 and TRBJ2-4, with a tentative D call TRBD1 (6 bases). V lost 2 bases and J lost 1, with 15 bases in between. The V gene's germline CDR1 is MNHNS and CDR2 SASEGT. The CDR3 covers 17 residues. In DNA form, the CDR3 reads TGTGCCAGCAGTGAACTAGGGGGTTGGAACGCCAAAAACATTCAGTACTTC. Translated, it gives CASSELGGWNAKNIQYF.

The CDR3 DNA sequence: TGCGCCAGCAGCGGCGGGACAGGCCTCTACGAGCAGTACTTC. This translates into CASSGGTGLYEQYF. This chain uses TRBV5-1 with TRBJ2-7; 8 bases line up with TRBD1. This CDR3 region has 14 residues. The germline CDR1 and CDR2 sequences are SGHRS and YFSETQ. After removal of 4 bases from V and 3 bases from J, the junction contained 6 bases not matched to a gene. The full variable domain, its missing parts supplied by reference TRBV5-1 and TRBJ2-7, is KAGVTQTPRYLIKTRGQQVTLSCSPISGHRSVSWYQQTPGQGLQFLFEYFSETQRNKGNFPGRFSGRQFSNSRSEMNVSTLELGDSALYLCASSGGTGLYEQYFGPGTRLTVT.

The chain joins TRBV7-8 to TRBJ2-7; D remains unclear. The germline V gene has CDR1 SGHVS and CDR2 FQNEAQ. V gave up 5 bases and J gave up 0 bases, with 17 bases separating them. The CDR3 covers 16 residues. The CDR3 reads CASSAYRVASSYEQYF. As DNA, the CDR3 is TGTGCCAGCAGCGCCTACCGCGTGGCCAGCTCCTACGAGCAGTACTTC.

A note on this clone: This same CDR3 is encoded by further DNA sequences in the sample. The rearrangement joins TRBV5-4 to TRBJ2-7, with 13 bases fitting TRBD2. The CDR3 length is 15 residues. V was pared by 4 bases and J by 4 bases, with 5 bases of the junction left unmatched. The germline CDR1 and CDR2 sequences are SGHNT and YYREEE (reference sequence). The CDR3 region has the DNA TGTGCCAGCAGCCCTGGGACTAGCGGGACGTACGAGCAGTACTTC. Amino acids: CASSPGTSGTYEQYF. Full variable domain (outside the CDR3, taken from reference TRBV5-4 and TRBJ2-7): ETGVTQSPTHLIKTRGQQVTLRCSSQSGHNTVSWYQQALGQGPQFIFQYYREEENGRGNFPPRFSGLQFPNYSSELNVNALELDDSALYLCASSPGTSGTYEQYFGPGTRLTVT.

This clone has just a few counts. The chain recombines TRBV5-1 with TRBJ1-1; TRBD1 might be the D (5 bases). The germline CDR1 and CDR2 sequences are SGHRS and YFSETQ. V was trimmed by 4 bases and J by 1 base, leaving 14 bases between them. The CDR3 extends over 15 amino acids. For the CDR3, the DNA is TGCGCCAGCAGCCCCGGACACGATGGGAACACTGAAGCTTTCTTT. This translates into CASSPGHDGNTEAFF. Full variable domain (outside the CDR3, taken from reference TRBV5-1 and TRBJ1-1): KAGVTQTPRYLIKTRGQQVTLSCSPISGHRSVSWYQQTPGQGLQFLFEYFSETQRNKGNFPGRFSGRQFSNSRSEMNVSTLELGDSALYLCASSPGHDGNTEAFFGQGTRLTVV.

This clone showed up just a few times. This chain uses TRBV2 with TRBJ2-2; D gene uncertain. The CDR3 extends over 15 amino acids. The ends were cut back, 7 bases at V and 0 bases at J, with 12 bases in the middle. In germline, CDR1 is SNHLY, CDR2 FYNNEI. The CDR3 here is CASTALTSNTGELFF. The DNA for the CDR3 is TGTGCCAGCACCGCGCTAACCTCGAACACCGGGGAGCTGTTTTTT.

This chain connects TRBV28 to TRBJ1-5, with a possible D match to TRBD1 (5 bases). CDR1 is MDHEN, CDR2 SYDVKM, per germline. The length of the CDR3 is 14 residues. The V end lost 7 bases, the J end lost 4 bases, and 14 bases lay between the germline ends. As DNA, the CDR3 is TGTGCCAGCAAGGGACCGCAGACTAATCAGCCCCAGCATTTT. It translates to CASKGPQTNQPQHF. The entire variable domain, with the rest obtained from reference TRBV28 and TRBJ1-5, is as follows: DVKVTQSSRYLVKRTGEKVFLECVQDMDHENMFWYRQDPGLGLRLIYFSYDVKMKEKGDIPEGYSVSREKKERFSLILESASTNQTSMYLCASKGPQTNQPQHFGDGTRLSIL.

The table lists this clone with a few counts. The chain links TRBV28 to TRBJ1-2, with 9 bases that match TRBD1. V trimming: 7 bases; J trimming: 7 bases; junction bases outside the gene matches: 7. This CDR3 comprises 13 residues. Germline CDR1 is MDHEN and CDR2 is SYDVKM. The CDR3 spells CASTRDRAGGYTF. The CDR3 DNA is TGTGCCAGCACTCGGGACAGGGCAGGTGGCTACACCTTC.

The chain couples TRBV5-1 to TRBJ2-3; 7 nucleotides align to TRBD2. V shed 4 bases, J shed 1 base, and the junction held 0 bases outside the gene matches. The CDR3 covers 13 residues. From germline, CDR1 is SGHRS and CDR2 YFSETQ. The CDR3 nucleotides read TGCGCCAGCAGCGCGGGGGGCACAGATACGCAGTATTTT. It codes for CASSAGGTDTQYF.

The chain links TRBV6-5 to TRBJ2-6; D is undetermined. V lost 4 bases to trimming and J lost 2 bases, with 3 bases between them. The CDR3 totals 13 residues. CDR1 and CDR2 from the germline V gene are MNHEY and SVGAGI. The chain's CDR3 is CASSSTGANVLTF. The CDR3 nucleotides read TGTGCCAGCAGTTCCACTGGGGCCAACGTCCTGACTTTC.

The chain carries TRBV9 and TRBJ1-4; 7 bases agree with TRBD1. The length of the CDR3 is 15 residues. The germline CDR1 and CDR2 sequences are SGDLS and YYNGEE. The ends lost 4 bases at V and 4 bases at J; junction bases unmatched: 7. CDR3 nucleotide sequence: TGTGCCAGCAGCCCCCAGGGGGGTGGTAATGAAAAACTGTTTTTT. Residues: CASSPQGGGNEKLFF.

The genes are TRBV11-1 and TRBJ2-3; 12 bases fit TRBD2. The junction had 8 bases not matched to a gene; V was cut back by 5 bases and J by 5 bases. Germline assignment: CDR1 SGHAT and CDR2 FQDESV (reference sequence). The length of the CDR3 is 16 residues. CDR3 in amino acids: CASSPRLAGVVDTQYF. CDR3 in DNA: TGTGCCAGCAGCCCCAGACTAGCGGGAGTGGTAGATACGCAGTATTTT. The full variable domain, with the rest looked up from reference TRBV11-1 and TRBJ2-3, is EAEVAQSPRYKITEKSQAVAFWCDPISGHATLYWYRQILGQGPELLVQFQDESVVDDSQLPKDRFSAERLKGVDSTLKIQPAELGDSAMYLCASSPRLAGVVDTQYFGPGTRLTVL.

The chain recombines TRBV7-8 with TRBJ2-2, with D perhaps matching TRBD1 (7 bases). The CDR3 has 15 residues. Germline V lookup: CDR1 SGHVS, CDR2 FQNEAQ. Trimming took off 5 bases at V and 5 bases at J, with 15 bases between the two ends. The CDR3 DNA sequence: TGTGCCAGCAGCCTGGGGCAGGGGGGTACCGGGGAGCTGTTTTTT. The encoded protein is CASSLGQGGTGELFF.

This clone was detected only once. This sample includes further DNA sequences coding for the same CDR3. V is TRBV19 and J is TRBJ2-3; no clear D gene. The CDR3 has 14 amino acids. CDR1 LNHDA and CDR2 SQIVND come from the germline V gene (reference sequence). The V gene lost 0 bases and the J gene lost 0 bases, with 4 bases spanning the gap. The CDR3 nucleotides are TGTGCCAGTAGTATAGATCCCAGCACAGATACGCAGTATTTT. Its protein is CASSIDPSTDTQYF.

This clone was picked up a small number of times. The genes are TRBV28 and TRBJ1-3; D gene uncertain. The CDR3 runs to 15 residues. The V gene's germline CDR1 is MDHEN and CDR2 SYDVKM. V lost 1 base and J lost 0, with 7 bases in between. CDR3 sequence (DNA): TGTGCCAGCAGTTTATCCGGGAGCTCTGGAAACACCATATATTTT. This sequence encodes CASSLSGSSGNTIYF.

The rearrangement joins TRBV2 to TRBJ2-1, with D possibly matching TRBD1 (5 bases). This CDR3 region has 15 residues. Deletions cut 7 bases from V and 1 base from J, with 14 bases between. Germline loops: CDR1 SNHLY, CDR2 FYNNEI. The CDR3 DNA follows: TGTGCCAGCATAGGGGCGCGTTATTCCTACAATGAGCAGTTCTTC. It is translated as CASIGARYSYNEQFF.

There are many counts of this clone. J is TRBJ2-1 and V is TRBV25-1; D might be TRBD1 (6 bases). The CDR3 runs to 13 residues. Trimming stripped 6 bases from V and 5 bases from J, with 11 bases between. Germline-derived CDR1 and CDR2 are MGHDK and SYGVNS. Written as DNA, the CDR3 is TGTGCCAGCAGCGTGGGGGCGAACAATGAGCAGTTCTTC. It specifies CASSVGANNEQFF.

There are many counts of this clone. V usage is TRBV2 and J usage is TRBJ2-3; D remains ambiguous. The germline gives CDR1 SNHLY, CDR2 FYNNEI. The CDR3 has 13 residues. V shed 4 bases and J shed 4 bases, with 9 bases lying between them. CDR3 protein: CASSGQESDTQYF. In DNA, the CDR3 is TGTGCCAGCAGTGGTCAGGAGTCAGATACGCAGTATTTT.

The chain is built from TRBV7-8 and TRBJ2-1, with D possibly matching TRBD2 (5 bases). This CDR3 is 14 amino acids long. CDR1 is SGHVS and CDR2 is FQNEAQ in the germline V gene. Deletions cut 1 base from V and 7 bases from J, with 11 bases between. The CDR3 sequence is CASSLVRTVNEQFF. The CDR3 nucleotides read TGTGCCAGCAGCTTAGTTCGGACTGTGAATGAGCAGTTCTTC.

Of note for this clone: A much larger clone is a single base away; this may be a read error. The same CDR3 also results from other DNA sequences found in this sample. This chain connects TRBV5-1 to TRBJ2-1, with 7 bases fitting TRBD1. The CDR3 consists of 18 residues. The germline V gene encodes CDR1 SGHRS and CDR2 YFSETQ. The CDR3 nucleotides read TGTGCCAGCAGCTTGTCGGTAGTAGGCGTGACAGGGATAAATGAGCAGTTCTTC. Translating it yields CASSLSVVGVTGINEQFF.

Points on this clone: This CDR3 is also generated by other DNA sequences in the sample. The chain is built from TRBV7-9 and TRBJ1-4; 7 bases are shared with TRBD1. V was pared by 3 bases and J by 5 bases, with 3 bases of the junction left unmatched. CDR3 length: 14 residues. Germline V gene sequence: CDR1 SEHNR, CDR2 FQNEAQ (reference sequence). This CDR3 reads CASSFRGTNEKLFF. CDR3 coding DNA: TGTGCCAGCAGCTTCAGGGGGACGAATGAAAAACTGTTTTTT.

V is TRBV11-3 and J is TRBJ1-1; D unresolved. This CDR3 is built from 13 residues. Germline CDR1 is SGHNT and CDR2 is YENEEA. V lost 2 bases and J 3 bases, leaving 7 bases between the germline ends. The DNA of the CDR3 is TGTGCCAGCAGCTTACGTCGCTACACTGAAGCTTTCTTT. Residues: CASSLRRYTEAFF.

V is TRBV15 and J is TRBJ2-2; TRBD1 is a possible D gene (5 bases). Trimming pared 3 bases from V and 4 bases from J, leaving 9 bases between. CDR3 length: 14 residues. Germline V lookup: CDR1 LNHNV, CDR2 YYDKDF (reference sequence). The CDR3 loop is CATSSGALTGELFF. CDR3 coding DNA: TGTGCCACCAGCAGTGGGGCGCTCACCGGGGAGCTGTTTTTT. The full variable domain, with the rest looked up from reference TRBV15 and TRBJ2-2, is DAMVIQNPRYQVTQFGKPVTLSCSQTLNHNVMYWYQQKSSQAPKLLFHYYDKDFNNEADTPDNFQSRRPNTSFCFLDIRSPGLGDTAMYLCATSSGALTGELFFGEGSRLTVL.